This passage covers 2 T cell receptor beta chains from one sample sequenced in a study of T-cell reconstitution after alpha-beta-depleted transplantation in children. Preparation of the TCRbeta library was carried out with unique molecular identifiers. In TCRdb, the PCR reads were re-called with MiXCR into one record per CDR3 protein. The sample holds about 250,000 distinct CDR3 sequences, more than 20% seen once. Sequencing was performed on PBMCs, mostly from graft donor cells, taken 360 days after TCRalphabeta/CD19-depleted stem cell transplant. Source of these receptors: a female patient aged 2-15 years who had a stem cell transplant for congenital amegakaryocytic thrombocytopenia, so the T cells may come from the graft donor.

This chain connects TRBV20-1 to TRBJ2-5, with 8 bases lining up with TRBD2. Germline trimming cut 8 bases from V and 0 bases from J; bases unmatched to any gene: 5. Germline lookup yields CDR1 DFQATT and CDR2 SNEGSKA (reference sequence). The CDR3 length is 13 residues. CDR3 in DNA: TGCAGTAGACGGACTAGCAACCAAGAGACCCAGTACTTC. The encoded protein is CSRRTSNQETQYF.

This clonotype was seen at least ten times. The chain combines TRBV25-1 with TRBJ2-7, with unresolved D. The V gene lost 6 bases and the J gene lost 2 bases, with 5 bases spanning the gap. The CDR3 extends over 11 amino acids. Germline V lookup: CDR1 MGHDK, CDR2 SYGVNS. This CDR3 is CASRQAYEQYF. CDR3 DNA: TGTGCCAGCAGGCAGGCCTACGAGCAGTACTTC.